This T cell receptor beta chain was obtained from a study of Graves' ophthalmopathy and Graves' hyperthyroidism. Transcripts of RNA were the source for amplifying TCR beta CDR3 regions. HTBI primers served in a first-round RT-PCR, which a second-round multiplex PCR followed. TCRdb re-derived calls from the multiplex PCR reads in MiXCR, one entry per CDR3 protein. The table has about 370,000 distinct CDR3 sequences, approximately 20% seen once. There are many counts of this clonotype. The origin of this receptor is a woman aged 18-29 years with Graves' ophthalmopathy. Sequencing was done on a sample of peripheral blood.

For the CDR3, the DNA is TGTGCCAGCACGGTCCCGCTGGGTAGCGAGAACACCGGGGAGCTGTTTTTT. It yields the protein CASTVPLGSENTGELFF. The rearrangement links TRBV12-3 or TRBV12-4 to TRBJ2-2, with a possible D match to TRBD2 (5 bases). The CDR3 runs 17 residues. V lost 7 bases and J 1 base, leaving 19 bases between the germline ends.